A single sample gave rise to the 20 T cell receptor beta chains below, sequenced in a study of siplizumab effects on memory and regulatory T cells. Sequencing was performed with immunoSEQ multiplex PCR; in TCRdb, only in-frame clones are kept and a portion is missing. The data show about 100,000 clones, 85% to 95% seen once. Sample: Tregs sorted from blood. The receptors stem from a human donor in good health.

The chain carries TRBV6-1 and TRBJ1-2; tentatively, D is TRBD1 (5 bases). CDR1 and CDR2 from the germline V gene are MNHNS and SASEGT. This CDR3 is 14 amino acids long. Trimming stripped 3 bases from V and 5 bases from J, with 13 bases between. The CDR3 reads CASSEGGRKYGYTF. In DNA, the CDR3 is TGTGCCAGCAGTGAGGGGGGAAGAAAGTATGGCTACACCTTC.

The chain combines TRBV25-1 with TRBJ2-1; TRBD1 might be the D (6 bases). The V end lost 3 bases, the J end lost 4 bases, and 19 bases lay between the germline ends. The CDR3 runs 17 residues. From germline, CDR1 is MGHDK and CDR2 SYGVNS. CDR3 DNA sequence: TGTGCCAGCAGTGACACCATCAGGGGAACACGATACAATGAGCAGTTCTTC. As protein: CASSDTIRGTRYNEQFF.

J is TRBJ1-1 and V is TRBV28; D remains ambiguous. Germline-derived CDR1 and CDR2 are MDHEN and SYDVKM. There are 13 residues in the CDR3. V shed 3 bases and J shed 5 bases, with 10 bases lying between them. The DNA for the CDR3 is TGTGCCAGCAGTTTGGTGGCACCTACTGAAGCTTTCTTT. Amino acids: CASSLVAPTEAFF.

The rearrangement joins TRBV11-3 to TRBJ2-7, with a possible D match to TRBD1 (5 bases). CDR1 is SGHNT and CDR2 is YENEEA in the germline V gene. CDR3 length: 15 residues. V was pared by 0 bases and J by 3 bases, with 12 bases between. CDR3 nucleotides: TGTGCCAGCAGCTTAGAATTTGGGCAGGGCTACGAGCAGTACTTC. As protein: CASSLEFGQGYEQYF.

The V and J genes are TRBV2 and TRBJ2-7; D remains ambiguous. Germline lookup yields CDR1 SNHLY and CDR2 FYNNEI. The CDR3 runs to 12 residues. Trimming removed 5 bases at V and 2 bases at J, with 7 bases between. The chain's CDR3 is CASSREPYEQYF. In nucleotides, the CDR3 is TGTGCCAGCAGTCGAGAACCCTACGAGCAGTACTTC. Complete variable domain (other parts from reference TRBV2 and TRBJ2-7): EPEVTQTPSHQVTQMGQEVILRCVPISNHLYFYWYRQILGQKVEFLVSFYNNEISEKSEIFDDQFSVERPDGSNFTLKIRSTKLEDSAMYFCASSREPYEQYFGPGTRLTVT.

V gene TRBV29-1 combines with J gene TRBJ2-2, with D hard to call. The CDR3 covers 14 residues. The V and J ends lost 6 bases and 1 base respectively, with 12 bases between them. Germline V gene data show CDR1 as SQVTM and CDR2 as ANQGSEA. The CDR3 DNA reads as TGCAGCGTCGTGATAAGGAGGAACACCGGGGAGCTGTTTTTT. This translates into CSVVIRRNTGELFF.

The CDR3 nucleotides read TGTGCCAGCAGCCCCTGGCAGGGTATGCCCCAGTACTTC. Translating it yields CASSPWQGMPQYF. V is TRBV27 and J is TRBJ2-5, with D tentatively TRBD1 (5 bases). In germline, CDR1 is MNHEY, CDR2 SMNVEV (reference sequence). V shed 6 bases and J shed 9 bases, with 17 bases lying between them. The CDR3 has 13 residues.

The V gene is TRBV7-3, the J gene TRBJ2-5; TRBD2 matches 8 bases. CDR1 and CDR2 from the germline V gene are SGHTA and FQGTGA. The CDR3 is made up of 16 amino acids. V shed 1 base and J 4 bases; nucleotides not matched to a gene: 8. The CDR3: CASSLNAAGAVETQYF. The CDR3 DNA follows: TGTGCCAGCAGCTTAAACGCAGCGGGAGCAGTAGAGACCCAGTACTTC.

The rearrangement joins TRBV11-1 to TRBJ2-5; D unresolved. The CDR3 is 11 residues long. Germline values: CDR1 SGHAT, CDR2 FQDESV (reference sequence). With 3 bases removed from V and 5 bases from J, the gap between germline ends came to 4 bases. The CDR3 here is CASSFAETQYF. The CDR3 region has the DNA TGTGCCAGCAGCTTTGCTGAGACCCAGTACTTC.

This clone has a handful of counts. The J gene is TRBJ1-1, the V gene TRBV30; unclear D gene. The CDR3 is 11 amino acids. Germline V CDR1 and CDR2: GTSNPN, SVGIG (reference sequence). Between the trimmed V and J ends, which lost 2 bases and 3 bases, there was a span of 4 bases. The CDR3: CAWSIHTEAFF. In DNA form, the CDR3 reads TGTGCCTGGAGTATCCACACTGAAGCTTTCTTT.

This sequence joins TRBV10-2 and TRBJ1-2; the D is unclear. This CDR3 has 12 amino acids. The germline V gene encodes CDR1 WSHSY and CDR2 SAAADI. Trimming stripped 4 bases from V and 3 bases from J, with 6 bases between. CDR3 nucleotide sequence: TGCGCCAGCAGTGTCGGGGACTATGGCTACACCTTC. This sequence encodes CASSVGDYGYTF.

This clone has just one count. The chain is built from TRBV7-6 and TRBJ2-3, with 12 bases fitting TRBD2. Per germline, CDR1 SGHVS and CDR2 FNYEAQ. V dropped 3 bases and J dropped 4; count of bases not matched to a gene: 8. CDR3 length: 17 amino acids. The CDR3 loop is CASSLGLAGGRADTQYF. The CDR3 coding sequence is TGTGCCAGCAGCTTGGGGCTAGCGGGAGGGCGGGCAGATACGCAGTATTTT.

The chain is built from TRBV6-5 and TRBJ2-1; the D gene could be TRBD1 or TRBD2 (7 bases each). Deletions cut 2 bases from V and 9 bases from J, with 20 bases between. This CDR3 comprises 16 residues. In germline, CDR1 is MNHEY, CDR2 SVGAGI. In nucleotides, the CDR3 is TGTGCCAGCAGTTACCAAGGGGGCAGGAGCGGGATTGAGCAGTTCTTC. Its translation is CASSYQGGRSGIEQFF.

In nucleotides, the CDR3 is TGTGCCAGCAGTTATACGCGACAGGGCCAGTACTTC. Translating it yields CASSYTRQGQYF. The rearrangement links TRBV11-2 to TRBJ2-7, with 7 nucleotides matching TRBD1. The V segment lost 6 bases and the J segment 10 bases; nucleotides outside the gene matches: 9. In germline, CDR1 is SGHAT, CDR2 FQNNGV. This CDR3 has 12 residues.

This clone was detected once. The chain has TRBV19 and TRBJ2-7; possible D gene TRBD1, 6 bases. Germline V gives CDR1 LNHDA, CDR2 SQIVND (reference sequence). Trimming took 3 bases from V and 2 from J, leaving 14 bases between them. This CDR3 is built from 15 residues. CDR3 DNA: TGTGCCAGTAGTATTTCCGGACAGTCCCCCTACGAGCAGTACTTC. This sequence encodes CASSISGQSPYEQYF.

This clone appeared a single time. The rearrangement joins TRBV6-6 to TRBJ1-1, with D possibly matching TRBD1 (6 bases). This CDR3 region has 14 residues. Germline V gives CDR1 MNHNY, CDR2 SVGAGI (reference sequence). Deletions cut 5 bases from V and 5 bases from J, with 15 bases between. The CDR3 spells CASSPTGSATEAFF. Here the CDR3 DNA reads TGTGCCAGCAGTCCCACAGGGAGTGCGACTGAAGCTTTCTTT.

This clone was recorded only once. J is TRBJ2-5 and V is TRBV30; tentatively, D is TRBD1 (5 bases). CDR1 GTSNPN and CDR2 SVGIG come from the germline V gene (reference sequence). V lost 3 bases, J lost 5 bases, and 7 bases lay in between. CDR3 length equals 11 residues. For the CDR3, the DNA is TGTGCCTGGAGAGGGGTGGAGACCCAGTACTTC. Protein product: CAWRGVETQYF.

V gene TRBV5-4 combines with J gene TRBJ2-2; D uncertain. Trimming took off 3 bases at V and 6 bases at J, with 12 bases between the two ends. From germline, CDR1 is SGHNT and CDR2 YYREEE (reference sequence). The CDR3 is made up of 14 amino acids. DNA of the CDR3: TGTGCCAGCAGCTCTCGGGTGGGCGCCGGGGAGCTGTTTTTT. As protein: CASSSRVGAGELFF.

V and J are TRBV19 and TRBJ2-7; D may be TRBD2 (6 bases). Trimming pared 5 bases from V and 0 bases from J, leaving 14 bases between. Germline loops: CDR1 LNHDA, CDR2 SQIVND (reference sequence). The CDR3 contains 15 residues. CDR3: CASSPVAASSYEQYF. Written as DNA, the CDR3 is TGTGCCAGTAGTCCGGTAGCGGCTAGCTCCTACGAGCAGTACTTC.

The chain recombines TRBV5-4 with TRBJ2-5; D gene unclear. Germline CDR1 and CDR2: SGHNT and YYREEE (reference sequence). Trimming removed 1 base at V and 2 bases at J, with 9 bases between. The CDR3 spans 14 residues. CDR3 region: CASSLFATQETQYF. The CDR3 DNA follows: TGTGCCAGCAGCTTGTTTGCGACTCAAGAGACCCAGTACTTC.